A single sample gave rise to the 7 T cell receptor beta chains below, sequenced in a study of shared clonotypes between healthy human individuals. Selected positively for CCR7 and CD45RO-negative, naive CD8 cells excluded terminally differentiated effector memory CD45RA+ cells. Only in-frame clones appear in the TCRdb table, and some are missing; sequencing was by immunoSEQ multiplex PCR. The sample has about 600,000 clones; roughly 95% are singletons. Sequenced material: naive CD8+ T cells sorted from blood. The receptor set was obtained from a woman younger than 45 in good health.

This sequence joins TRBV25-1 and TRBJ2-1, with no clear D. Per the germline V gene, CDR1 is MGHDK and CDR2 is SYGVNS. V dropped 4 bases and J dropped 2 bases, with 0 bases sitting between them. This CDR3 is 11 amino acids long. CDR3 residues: CASSAYNEQFF. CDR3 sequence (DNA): TGTGCCAGCAGTGCCTACAATGAGCAGTTCTTC.

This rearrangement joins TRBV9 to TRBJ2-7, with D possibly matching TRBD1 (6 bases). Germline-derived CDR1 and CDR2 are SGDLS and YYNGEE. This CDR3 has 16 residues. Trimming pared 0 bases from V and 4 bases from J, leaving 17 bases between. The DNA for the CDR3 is TGTGCCAGCAGCGTAGGGTCGGGACACCTCGCTTACGAGCAGTACTTC. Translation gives CASSVGSGHLAYEQYF.

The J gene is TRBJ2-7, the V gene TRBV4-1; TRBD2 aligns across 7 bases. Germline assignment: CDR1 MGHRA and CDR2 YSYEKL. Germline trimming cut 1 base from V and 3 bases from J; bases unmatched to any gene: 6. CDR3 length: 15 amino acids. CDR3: CASSQGEGPSYEQYF. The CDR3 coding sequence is TGCGCCAGCAGCCAAGGGGAGGGACCGAGCTACGAGCAGTACTTC.

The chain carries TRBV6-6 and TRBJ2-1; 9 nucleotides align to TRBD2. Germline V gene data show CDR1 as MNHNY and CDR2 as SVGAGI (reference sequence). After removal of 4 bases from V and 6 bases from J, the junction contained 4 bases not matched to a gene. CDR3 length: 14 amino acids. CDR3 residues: CASSSPGLANEQFF. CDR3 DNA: TGTGCCAGCAGTTCCCCGGGACTAGCCAATGAGCAGTTCTTC.

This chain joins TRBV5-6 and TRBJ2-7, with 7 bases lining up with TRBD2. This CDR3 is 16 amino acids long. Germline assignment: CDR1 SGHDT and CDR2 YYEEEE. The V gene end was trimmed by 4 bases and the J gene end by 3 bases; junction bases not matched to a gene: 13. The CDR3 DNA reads TGTGCCAGCAGCCATAGGGCGGTGCGGGAGATCTACGAGCAGTACTTC. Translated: CASSHRAVREIYEQYF.

The CDR3 DNA sequence: TGTGCCAGCAGCGCCGACAGGGAACAAGAGACCCAGTACTTC. Translation: CASSADREQETQYF. The chain couples TRBV7-9 to TRBJ2-5, with 7 bases fitting TRBD1. V was clipped by 5 bases and J by 2 bases; unmatched bases: 5. The germline gives CDR1 SEHNR, CDR2 FQNEAQ (reference sequence). This CDR3 has 14 amino acids.

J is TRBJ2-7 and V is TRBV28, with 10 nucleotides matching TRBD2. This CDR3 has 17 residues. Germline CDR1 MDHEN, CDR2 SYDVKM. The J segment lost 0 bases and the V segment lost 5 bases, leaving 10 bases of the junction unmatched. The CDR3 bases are TGTGCCAGCAGTAGTAAGCGGGAGGGCCGATTCTCCTACGAGCAGTACTTC. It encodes CASSSKREGRFSYEQYF. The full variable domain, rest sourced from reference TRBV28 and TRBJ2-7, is DVKVTQSSRYLVKRTGEKVFLECVQDMDHENMFWYRQDPGLGLRLIYFSYDVKMKEKGDIPEGYSVSREKKERFSLILESASTNQTSMYLCASSSKREGRFSYEQYFGPGTRLTVT.